What follows is one TCR beta chain and its context. At the DNA level, this CDR3 is encoded by other sequences in the same sample as well. These data come from a study of shared clonotypes between healthy human individuals. All of the donors resided in Nashville, Tennessee, and each was a Caucasian adult. Deep level was the assay's run setting. Every immunoSEQ plate was one replicate of a subset's evenly spread DNA. The sorted-subset replicate PCRs were given about 210 ng DNA, which is about 29,000 T cell genomes. The protocol was immunoSEQ multiplex PCR, while the TCRdb copy is restricted to in-frame clones and leaves out a portion. The profile shows millions of clones, roughly 94% of them singletons. V dropped 3 bases and J dropped 5; count of bases not matched to a gene: 3. Looked up from germline, CDR1 is ENHRY and CDR2 is SYGVKD. CDR3 length: 14 residues.

The rearrangement joins TRBV10-3 to TRBJ2-5; 10 bases are a match to TRBD2. Sequencing used naive CD4+ T cells sorted from blood. The sample's subset: CD45RA+ positively selected. This clonotype originated in a man younger than 35 in good health. The CDR3 bases are TGTGCCATCAGTGATCTAGCGGGGGTGGAGACCCAGTACTTC. It codes for CAISDLAGVETQYF.